A single sample is the source of the 26 T cell receptor beta chains below, sequenced in a study of high-grade serous ovarian cancer treatment subgroups. Clones were read by immunoSEQ multiplex PCR, and TCRdb kept only the in-frame ones, dropping some. The repertoire holds thousands of clones, with more than 85% as singletons. Tumor samples were obtained before definitive surgery or chemotherapy. Sequencing was carried out using tumor tissue. The receptors come from a human donor with high-grade serous ovarian cancer.

J is TRBJ1-4 and V is TRBV9, with unresolved D. The germline CDR1 and CDR2 sequences are SGDLS and YYNGEE. The germline V and J ends were trimmed by 3 bases and 6 bases, with 15 bases remaining between them. The CDR3 is made up of 15 amino acids. CDR3 region: CASSEGMMEYEKLFF. In DNA form, the CDR3 reads TGTGCCAGCAGCGAAGGAATGATGGAATATGAAAAACTGTTTTTT.

The gene calls are TRBV9 and TRBJ2-7, with D possibly being TRBD1 (6 bases). V was pared by 6 bases and J by 4 bases, with 29 bases between. Germline assignment: CDR1 SGDLS and CDR2 YYNGEE. CDR3 length equals 18 residues. CDR3 in DNA: TGTGCCAGCATCCAGACCGCCCCGAATGACAGGCGGCCTTACGAGCAGTACTTC. Protein sequence: CASIQTAPNDRRPYEQYF.

J is TRBJ2-1 and V is TRBV19; D is undetermined. Germline V gives CDR1 LNHDA, CDR2 SQIVND (reference sequence). The CDR3 runs to 13 residues. With 4 bases removed from V and 9 bases from J, the gap between germline ends came to 13 bases. The CDR3 region is CASSTRVGFEQFF. The CDR3 DNA follows: TGTGCCAGTAGTACAAGGGTCGGGTTTGAGCAGTTCTTC.

The chain uses TRBV6-5 and TRBJ2-7; 7 bases match TRBD1. The CDR3 is 13 residues long. The V gene end was trimmed by 6 bases and the J gene end by 3 bases; junction bases not matched to a gene: 5. Germline values: CDR1 MNHEY, CDR2 SVGAGI. CDR3 residues: CASRPGQDYEQYF. CDR3 in DNA: TGTGCCAGCAGACCCGGACAGGACTACGAGCAGTACTTC.

J is TRBJ1-1 and V is TRBV11-2, with D tentatively TRBD1 (5 bases). The CDR3 length is 14 residues. Trimming took 5 bases from V and 1 from J, leaving 11 bases between them. Germline CDR1 and CDR2: SGHAT and FQNNGV. The CDR3 DNA sequence: TGTGCCAGCAGCCCCTCGGACAAGAACACTGAAGCTTTCTTT. Its translation: CASSPSDKNTEAFF.

The chain uses TRBV2 and TRBJ2-3; 7 bases fit TRBD2. CDR1 and CDR2 from the germline V gene are SNHLY and FYNNEI. CDR3 size: 14 residues. The V gene end was trimmed by 4 bases and the J gene end by 1 base; junction bases not matched to a gene: 2. CDR3 nucleotide sequence: TGTGCCAGCAGTGCCGGACTAGGCACAGATACGCAGTATTTT. Amino acids: CASSAGLGTDTQYF.

This chain joins TRBV13 and TRBJ2-3; D is perhaps TRBD1 (6 bases). CDR1 and CDR2 from the germline V gene are PRHDT and FYEKMQ (reference sequence). V was cut by 5 bases and J by 4 bases, with 10 bases left in between. The CDR3 length is 13 residues. Here the CDR3 reads CASSLQGADTQYF. Written as DNA, the CDR3 is TGTGCCAGCAGCCTACAGGGAGCAGATACGCAGTATTTT.

The chain couples TRBV6-1 to TRBJ2-7, with 9 bases identical to TRBD1. CDR3 size: 14 residues. After removal of 6 bases from V and 3 bases from J, the junction contained 6 bases not matched to a gene. Germline CDR1 reads MNHNS; CDR2 reads SASEGT. The CDR3 protein is CASRGQGSVYEQYF. In nucleotides, the CDR3 is TGTGCCAGCAGAGGACAGGGGTCGGTCTACGAGCAGTACTTC.

The chain uses TRBV5-6 and TRBJ1-2; TRBD1 matches 9 bases. The V gene's germline CDR1 is SGHDT and CDR2 YYEEEE. Trimming removed 4 bases from V and 8 bases from J; junction bases left unmatched: 15. This CDR3 spans 16 amino acids. The chain's CDR3 is CASSGTGGVIEGGYTF. DNA for the CDR3: TGTGCCAGCAGCGGTACAGGGGGCGTAATTGAGGGAGGCTACACCTTC.

The chain has TRBV19 and TRBJ1-2; no clear D gene. The germline V gene encodes CDR1 LNHDA and CDR2 SQIVND (reference sequence). Trimming shortened V by 0 bases and J by 3 bases, and 8 bases separated the two germline ends. The CDR3 has 14 residues. CDR3 protein: CASSIDSEDYGYTF. CDR3 nucleotide sequence: TGTGCCAGTAGTATAGATTCCGAGGACTATGGCTACACCTTC.

The chain links TRBV6-5 to TRBJ1-2, with no clear D. From germline, CDR1 is MNHEY and CDR2 SVGAGI. With 0 bases removed from V and 2 bases from J, the gap between germline ends came to 13 bases. CDR3 size: 16 residues. The CDR3 loop reads CASSYSSGEANYGYTF. In DNA form, the CDR3 reads TGTGCCAGCAGTTACTCCTCCGGGGAGGCCAACTATGGCTACACCTTC.

The V call is TRBV4-2, the J call TRBJ2-7, with TRBD1 matching over 10 bases. The V gene end was trimmed by 4 bases and the J gene end by 2 bases; junction bases not matched to a gene: 11. CDR1 is LGHNA, CDR2 YNFKEQ, per germline. The CDR3 contains 17 residues. The CDR3 nucleotides are TGTGCCAGCAGCCCCTGGGGGGGACAGGGGTTGACCTACGAGCAGTACTTC. This sequence encodes CASSPWGGQGLTYEQYF.

V is TRBV7-9 and J is TRBJ2-1; maybe TRBD1 (5 bases). This CDR3 has 14 amino acids. Germline lookup yields CDR1 SEHNR and CDR2 FQNEAQ (reference sequence). Trimming took off 4 bases at V and 4 bases at J, with 11 bases between the two ends. Here the CDR3 reads CASSSKGAYNEQFF. CDR3 DNA sequence: TGTGCCAGCAGCTCGAAAGGGGCATACAATGAGCAGTTCTTC.

The rearrangement links TRBV5-8 to TRBJ2-3, with 8 bases identical to TRBD1. CDR1 is SGHTS and CDR2 is YDEGEE in the germline V gene. Losses at the gene ends were 2 bases for V and 4 bases for J; bases not matched to a gene: 9. The CDR3 runs 16 residues. Written as DNA, the CDR3 is TGTGCCAGCAGCTTCCGAGGACAGGGAGTGGCAGATACGCAGTATTTT. Encoded protein: CASSFRGQGVADTQYF.

V gene TRBV10-3 combines with J gene TRBJ2-3; 9 bases line up with TRBD2. Per the germline V gene, CDR1 is ENHRY and CDR2 is SYGVKD. V was pared by 4 bases and J by 3 bases, with 2 bases of the junction left unmatched. CDR3 length equals 14 residues. The CDR3 protein is CAISASGATDTQYF. CDR3 nucleotide sequence: TGTGCCATCAGTGCTAGCGGGGCTACAGATACGCAGTATTTT.

The rearrangement joins TRBV5-1 to TRBJ2-1; TRBD1 might be the D (6 bases). Trimming removed 4 bases at V and 7 bases at J, with 9 bases between. CDR3 size: 12 residues. CDR1 and CDR2 (germline): SGHRS, YFSETQ. The CDR3 region is CASSQQGNEQFF. In DNA, the CDR3 is TGCGCCAGCAGCCAACAGGGAAATGAGCAGTTCTTC.

This chain links TRBV2 with TRBJ1-1; tentative D call: TRBD1 (5 bases). In germline, CDR1 is SNHLY, CDR2 FYNNEI. This CDR3 is 11 amino acids long. The V gene lost 9 bases and the J gene lost 7 bases, with 12 bases spanning the gap. The CDR3 protein is CASGGAGEAFF. In DNA, the CDR3 is TGTGCCAGTGGAGGGGCCGGTGAAGCTTTCTTT.

The CDR3 loop is CASSPLAGGEQYF. CDR3 DNA sequence: TGCGCCAGCAGCCCGCTAGCGGGAGGCGAGCAGTACTTC. This chain joins TRBV4-3 and TRBJ2-7, with 11 bases identical to TRBD2. This CDR3 region has 13 residues. Unmatched junction bases numbered 2, after V lost 4 bases and J lost 6 bases. Germline loops: CDR1 LGHNA, CDR2 YSLEER.

The gene calls are TRBV13 and TRBJ2-3, with TRBD2 matching over 9 bases. V was pared by 1 base and J by 4 bases, with 9 bases of the junction left unmatched. Germline-derived CDR1 and CDR2 are PRHDT and FYEKMQ (reference sequence). The length of the CDR3 is 17 residues. The DNA for the CDR3 is TGTGCCAGCAGCTTAGTCTCTCCTAGCGGGGTAGCAGATACGCAGTATTTT. As protein: CASSLVSPSGVADTQYF.

DNA of the CDR3: TGTGCCAGTAGTGAATTAATGGGAGAGACCCAGTACTTC. Encoded protein: CASSELMGETQYF. The chain recombines TRBV19 with TRBJ2-5; D unclear. V lost 5 bases, J lost 4 bases, and 11 bases lay in between. The germline V gene encodes CDR1 LNHDA and CDR2 SQIVND (reference sequence). The CDR3 runs 13 residues.

The CDR3 region is CSVELPSGQETQYF. The CDR3 DNA follows: TGCAGCGTTGAATTGCCTAGCGGACAAGAGACCCAGTACTTC. This chain uses TRBV29-1 with TRBJ2-5; the match to TRBD2 covers 7 bases. The CDR3 runs 14 residues. With V trimmed by 2 bases and J by 2 bases, 5 bases remained unmatched. Looked up from germline, CDR1 is SQVTM and CDR2 is ANQGSEA.

In regard to this clone: The junction shows a germline mismatch at one end, possibly a read error. The J gene is TRBJ2-2, the V gene TRBV7-2; D may be TRBD2 (5 bases). The CDR3 is 13 amino acids. The V gene's germline CDR1 is SGHTA and CDR2 FQGNSA. DNA for the CDR3: TGTGCCAGCAGCATGACCCGGACCGGGGTGCTGTTTTTT. Translated, it gives CASSMTRTGVLFF.

The chain carries TRBV7-2 and TRBJ2-7; a weak D match, TRBD2 (7 bases). Germline values: CDR1 SGHTA, CDR2 FQGNSA. Trimming cost V 2 bases and J 1 base, with 21 bases left between them. This CDR3 region has 18 residues. The CDR3 region has the DNA TGTGCCAGCAGCTTACAGGGAGGGGGATGGGACTGGTCCTACGAGCAGTACTTC. It is translated as CASSLQGGGWDWSYEQYF. Variable domain in full (rest from reference TRBV7-2 and TRBJ2-7): GAGVSQSPSNKVTEKGKDVELRCDPISGHTALYWYRQSLGQGLEFLIYFQGNSAPDKSGLPSDRFSAERTGGSVSTLTIQRTQQEDSAVYLCASSLQGGGWDWSYEQYFGPGTRLTVT.

The chain employs TRBV20-1 and TRBJ2-3; D is uncertain. The length of the CDR3 is 10 residues. V was shortened by 4 bases and J by 2 bases, with 1 base between the two germline ends. Looked up from germline, CDR1 is DFQATT and CDR2 is SNEGSKA (reference sequence). The CDR3 coding sequence is TGCAGTGCTACCACAGATACGCAGTATTTT. Translated: CSATTDTQYF.

J is TRBJ1-1 and V is TRBV20-1; D is unresolved. The CDR3 totals 11 residues. Germline lookup yields CDR1 DFQATT and CDR2 SNEGSKA (reference sequence). Trimming took 5 bases from V and 6 from J, leaving 10 bases between them. The DNA of the CDR3 is TGCAGTGCTCCCCAGAATGCTGAAGCTTTCTTT. Its protein product is CSAPQNAEAFF.

The chain is built from TRBV2 and TRBJ1-4; TRBD1 is a possible D gene (5 bases). V lost 6 bases and J 0 bases, leaving 14 bases between the germline ends. Per the germline V gene, CDR1 is SNHLY and CDR2 is FYNNEI. The CDR3 covers 16 residues. CDR3 loop: CASRLGGMTTNEKLFF. The CDR3 DNA sequence: TGTGCCAGCAGACTGGGGGGGATGACAACTAATGAAAAACTGTTTTTT.